The 10 T cell receptor beta chains below come from one sample, sequenced in a study of shared clonotypes between healthy human individuals. Positively selected for CCR7, the CD45RO-negative cells used as naive CD8 cells excluded terminally differentiated effector memory CD45RA+ cells. Clones were sequenced by immunoSEQ multiplex PCR, and TCRdb holds only the in-frame ones, with some missing. The sample holds around 640,000 clones, 95% to 97% seen once. Sample: naive CD8+ T cells sorted from blood. Receptor source: a woman aged 30 to 39 in good health.

The V call is TRBV27, the J call TRBJ1-5; no definite D call. The CDR3 runs 14 residues. The germline V and J ends were trimmed by 5 bases and 1 base, with 9 bases remaining between them. Looked up from germline, CDR1 is MNHEY and CDR2 is SMNVEV (reference sequence). The CDR3 sequence: CASSLAVSNQPQHF. The DNA for the CDR3 is TGTGCCAGCAGTCTCGCCGTAAGCAATCAGCCCCAGCATTTT.

The gene calls are TRBV13 and TRBJ2-5; possibly TRBD2 for D (6 bases). The J call may be incorrect, as the DNA end agrees better with TRBJ2-7. In germline, CDR1 is PRHDT, CDR2 FYEKMQ (reference sequence). CDR3 size: 17 residues. The CDR3 DNA is TGTGCCAGCAGCTTAGGACTAGCCACTAACCCAGGTCACGAGCAGTACTTC. This gives the protein CASSLGLATNPGHEQYF.

On this clone itself: The identical CDR3 is also encoded by other nucleotide sequences in the sample. CDR3 sequence: CASSLAGGNQPQHF. CDR3 DNA: TGCGCCAGCAGCTTGGCCGGGGGTAATCAGCCCCAGCATTTT. The V gene is TRBV5-1, the J gene TRBJ1-5; a possible D gene is TRBD1 (5 bases). CDR1 and CDR2 (germline): SGHRS, YFSETQ. The CDR3 runs to 14 residues. Trimming took 0 bases from V and 4 from J, leaving 8 bases between them.

V is TRBV7-9 and J is TRBJ1-1, with no clear D. V was pared by 6 bases and J by 1 base, with 12 bases between. The CDR3 is 14 amino acids. The germline gives CDR1 SEHNR, CDR2 FQNEAQ (reference sequence). This chain's CDR3 is CASSLTRSNTEAFF. CDR3 nucleotides: TGTGCCAGCAGTTTAACGCGGTCGAACACTGAAGCTTTCTTT.

This clone came up once. CDR3 region: CASSFSDATNEKLFF. The DNA of the CDR3 is TGTGCCAGCAGCTTTTCGGACGCAACTAATGAAAAACTGTTTTTT. The chain joins TRBV7-8 to TRBJ1-4; D gene ambiguous. The germline V and J ends were trimmed by 3 bases and 0 bases, with 8 bases remaining between them. Germline CDR1 is SGHVS and CDR2 is FQNEAQ. The CDR3 has 15 amino acids.

This chain joins TRBV27 and TRBJ2-7, with a possible D match to TRBD1 (5 bases). V was cut by 3 bases and J by 3 bases, with 9 bases left in between. Per the germline V gene, CDR1 is MNHEY and CDR2 is SMNVEV (reference sequence). CDR3 size: 13 residues. CDR3 DNA sequence: TGTGCCAGCAGTTTCCAAACAGGCTACGAGCAGTACTTC. Protein product: CASSFQTGYEQYF.

The CDR3 sequence is CASSRTNTEAFF. The CDR3, as DNA: TGTGCCAGTAGTAGAACCAACACTGAAGCTTTCTTT. The chain links TRBV19 to TRBJ1-1; no reliable D call. V was shortened by 4 bases and J by 2 bases, with 5 bases between the two germline ends. Germline values: CDR1 LNHDA, CDR2 SQIVND (reference sequence). The CDR3 sequence is 12 residues long.

The count of this clone is one. The chain recombines TRBV4-1 with TRBJ2-7, with 7 bases fitting TRBD2. The CDR3 length is 16 residues. Germline values: CDR1 MGHRA, CDR2 YSYEKL. V lost 0 bases to trimming and J lost 2 bases; unmatched junction nucleotides: 7. In DNA form, the CDR3 reads TGCGCCAGCAGCCAAGATCCCCCAGGGAGGGCCTACGAGCAGTACTTC. It is translated as CASSQDPPGRAYEQYF.

V usage is TRBV28 and J usage is TRBJ2-1, with 7 bases matching TRBD1. The CDR3 spans 14 residues. With 5 bases clipped from V and 7 bases from J, the junction kept 8 bases outside the gene matches. CDR1 and CDR2 (germline): MDHEN, SYDVKM. CDR3 sequence: CASSPYRGSNEQFF. DNA for the CDR3: TGTGCCAGCAGTCCGTACAGGGGATCGAATGAGCAGTTCTTC.

The J gene is TRBJ2-7, the V gene TRBV5-6; D unclear. The V and J ends lost 3 bases and 0 bases respectively, with 10 bases between them. Germline assignment: CDR1 SGHDT and CDR2 YYEEEE. This CDR3 is 14 amino acids long. DNA for the CDR3: TGTGCCAGCAGCTCCCCACCTAGCTCCTACGAGCAGTACTTC. Translation: CASSSPPSSYEQYF.